The source of this T cell receptor beta chain is a study of T-cell reconstitution after alpha-beta-depleted transplantation in children. Unique molecular identifiers were used to barcode this TCRbeta library. Via MiXCR, TCRdb re-called the PCR reads, giving one row per CDR3 protein. The data contain hundreds of thousands of distinct CDR3 sequences, around 16% of them singletons. Germline V gives CDR1 LGHDT, CDR2 YNNKEL (reference sequence). V was clipped by 1 base and J by 0 bases, with 11 bases between them. This CDR3 is built from 16 residues. The receptor was derived from a human donor who donated a stem cell graft to a child with acute lymphoblastic leukemia. The sequencing here drew on PBMCs from the stem cell graft donor, taken from the stem cell graft. The J gene is TRBJ2-3, the V gene TRBV3-1; D unclear. CDR3: CASSQAGGSSTDTQYF. CDR3 sequence (DNA): TGTGCCAGCAGCCAAGCGGGCGGTTCTAGCACAGATACGCAGTATTTT.